Following are 18 T cell receptor beta chains from one sample sequenced in a study of PD-1 and CTLA-4 blockade in melanoma. Repertoires were generated with immunoSEQ multiplex PCR, while TCRdb's copy carries only in-frame clones and drops some. This sample has tens of thousands of clones, with about 91% found just once. The sample was CD8+ T cells from peripheral blood, taken before anti-PD-1 treatment. The receptors stem from a human donor with melanoma.

CDR3 sequence: CASKPGQVTDTQYF. CDR3 coding DNA: TGTGCCAGCAAACCAGGACAGGTCACAGATACGCAGTATTTT. The rearrangement links TRBV28 to TRBJ2-3; 7 bases are shared with TRBD1. Germline assignment: CDR1 MDHEN and CDR2 SYDVKM. After removal of 7 bases from V and 2 bases from J, the junction contained 6 bases not matched to a gene. The CDR3 runs to 14 residues.

This clone was picked up one time. The chain carries TRBV29-1 and TRBJ2-6, with 7 bases fitting TRBD1. Trimming removed 2 bases from V and 0 bases from J; junction bases left unmatched: 10. The CDR3 consists of 18 residues. The germline CDR1 and CDR2 sequences are SQVTM and ANQGSEA. In nucleotides, the CDR3 is TGCAGCGTTGAAACAGGGGAACCCCTTAACTCTGGGGCCAACGTCCTGACTTTC. It encodes CSVETGEPLNSGANVLTF.

The V gene is TRBV5-6, the J gene TRBJ1-5; D unclear. Germline CDR1 reads SGHDT; CDR2 reads YYEEEE. The ends were cut back, 0 bases at V and 3 bases at J, with 7 bases in the middle. The CDR3 runs 14 residues. In DNA, the CDR3 is TGTGCCAGCAGCTTGGGAGTCTACAATCAGCCCCAGCATTTT. Encoded protein: CASSLGVYNQPQHF.

The chain is built from TRBV12-5 and TRBJ1-2; D is possibly TRBD1 (5 bases). V was trimmed by 5 bases and J by 7 bases, leaving 20 bases between them. The CDR3 is 15 residues long. The V gene's germline CDR1 is LGHNT and CDR2 FRNRAP. CDR3 amino acids: CASGLDRGEEGGYTF. The CDR3 coding sequence is TGTGCTAGTGGTCTGGATAGAGGGGAGGAGGGTGGCTACACCTTC.

CDR3 sequence (DNA): TGTGCCAGCAGCCTATCAGGGGCGGCTGGGAATCAGCCCCAGCATTTT. This encodes CASSLSGAAGNQPQHF. This chain uses TRBV7-2 with TRBJ1-5; TRBD1 might be the D (6 bases). From germline, CDR1 is SGHTA and CDR2 FQGNSA. The CDR3 totals 16 residues. V lost 5 bases and J 4 bases, leaving 18 bases between the germline ends. The entire variable domain, with the rest obtained from reference TRBV7-2 and TRBJ1-5, is as follows: GAGVSQSPSNKVTEKGKDVELRCDPISGHTALYWYRQSLGQGLEFLIYFQGNSAPDKSGLPSDRFSAERTGGSVSTLTIQRTQQEDSAVYLCASSLSGAAGNQPQHFGDGTRLSIL.

The rearrangement links TRBV6-2 or TRBV6-3 to TRBJ2-7; the D is unclear. V dropped 2 bases and J dropped 2 bases, with 4 bases sitting between them. From germline, CDR1 is MNHEY and CDR2 SVGEGT. There are 12 residues in the CDR3. The CDR3 spells CASSYGPYEQYF. As DNA, the CDR3 is TGTGCCAGCAGTTACGGGCCCTACGAGCAGTACTTC.

This chain uses TRBV10-3 with TRBJ1-2; possibly TRBD1 for D (5 bases). V was pared by 6 bases and J by 8 bases, with 13 bases between. The germline CDR1 and CDR2 sequences are ENHRY and SYGVKD. The CDR3 covers 12 residues. The CDR3 loop reads CAISEGLEGYTF. CDR3 coding DNA: TGTGCCATCAGCGAGGGGTTAGAAGGCTACACCTTC.

The CDR3 sequence: CAIRATGSTEAFF. In DNA, the CDR3 is TGTGCCATCAGAGCGACAGGGTCAACTGAAGCTTTCTTT. V usage is TRBV10-3 and J usage is TRBJ1-1; 7 bases match TRBD1. In germline, CDR1 is ENHRY, CDR2 SYGVKD. V lost 6 bases, J lost 5 bases, and 6 bases stayed unmatched. This CDR3 spans 13 amino acids.

J is TRBJ2-2 and V is TRBV7-9, with TRBD1 identical over 10 bases. Germline V gene sequence: CDR1 SEHNR, CDR2 FQNEAQ (reference sequence). Trimming took 6 bases from V and 6 from J; bases not matched to a gene: 10. The CDR3 is made up of 16 amino acids. Here the CDR3 DNA reads TGTGCCAGCAGTCGGGGGACAGGGGTGAAATCCGGGGAGCTGTTTTTT. The encoded protein is CASSRGTGVKSGELFF.

CDR3 sequence reads: CASSLGGQVTYEQYF. DNA for the CDR3: TGTGCCAGCAGCTTAGGGGGACAGGTTACCTACGAGCAGTACTTC. The chain uses TRBV7-2 and TRBJ2-7; TRBD1 matches at 8 bases. CDR3 size: 15 residues. The trim removed 1 base at V and 2 bases at J, leaving 4 bases unmatched. Germline lookup yields CDR1 SGHTA and CDR2 FQGNSA.

This clone was seen once. The chain carries TRBV5-5 and TRBJ1-1; no reliable D call. CDR3 length: 13 amino acids. Trimming left V 7 bases short and J 1 base short, with 11 bases between. CDR1 is SGHKS, CDR2 YYEKEE, per germline (reference sequence). CDR3 residues: CASLIEPNTEAFF. CDR3 bases: TGTGCCAGCCTTATCGAGCCGAACACTGAAGCTTTCTTT.

V and J are TRBV6-5 and TRBJ2-1; 10 nucleotides line up with TRBD2. CDR3 length: 15 amino acids. From germline, CDR1 is MNHEY and CDR2 SVGAGI. The V segment lost 5 bases and the J segment 1 base; nucleotides outside the gene matches: 2. This chain's CDR3 is CASSRTSGSYNEQFF. CDR3 nucleotide sequence: TGTGCCAGCAGTCGGACTAGCGGTTCCTACAATGAGCAGTTCTTC.

The J gene is TRBJ2-2, the V gene TRBV11-3; 8 bases fit TRBD1. This CDR3 has 15 residues. Unmatched junction bases numbered 6, after V lost 5 bases and J lost 4 bases. Germline CDR1 SGHNT, CDR2 YENEEA. Here the CDR3 reads CASSDRQGSTGELFF. CDR3 in DNA: TGTGCCAGCAGCGACCGACAGGGGAGCACCGGGGAGCTGTTTTTT.

The V gene is TRBV19, the J gene TRBJ2-7; 7 bases agree with TRBD2. V lost 3 bases and J lost 2; bases outside the gene matches: 7. The germline CDR1 and CDR2 sequences are LNHDA and SQIVND (reference sequence). The CDR3 totals 15 residues. CDR3 loop: CASSIGRGSPYEQYF. The CDR3 nucleotides read TGTGCCAGTAGTATTGGGCGGGGGAGTCCCTACGAGCAGTACTTC.

V and J are TRBV10-3 and TRBJ1-1, with TRBD1 as a possible D gene (6 bases). Trimming left V 4 bases short and J 4 bases short, with 10 bases between. Germline V gene data show CDR1 as ENHRY and CDR2 as SYGVKD. The CDR3 is 13 residues long. The CDR3 sequence is CAISVVGATEAFF. DNA for the CDR3: TGTGCCATCAGTGTTGTGGGGGCCACTGAAGCTTTCTTT.

The gene calls are TRBV18 and TRBJ1-5; no definite D call. The V and J ends lost 4 bases and 0 bases respectively, with 10 bases between them. The germline CDR1 and CDR2 sequences are KGHSH and LQKENI. The CDR3 contains 15 residues. DNA for the CDR3: TGTGCCAGCTCACTAGACCAAAATAGCAATCAGCCCCAGCATTTT. It yields the protein CASSLDQNSNQPQHF. The full variable domain, its missing parts supplied by reference TRBV18 and TRBJ1-5, is NAGVMQNPRHLVRRRGQEARLRCSPMKGHSHVYWYRQLPEEGLKFMVYLQKENIIDESGMPKERFSAEFPKEGPSILRIQQVVRGDSAAYFCASSLDQNSNQPQHFGDGTRLSIL.

This clone was seen only a few times. V gene TRBV4-2 combines with J gene TRBJ1-2; D possibly corresponds to TRBD1 (5 bases). With 0 bases removed from V and 4 bases from J, the gap between germline ends came to 12 bases. The germline CDR1 and CDR2 sequences are LGHNA and YNFKEQ. The CDR3 length is 15 residues. CDR3 coding DNA: TGTGCCAGCAGCCAAGAGGCAGGGACGGGCTATGGCTACACCTTC. Its protein product is CASSQEAGTGYGYTF.

This sequence joins TRBV21-1 and TRBJ2-5; TRBD2, the table's D call, was not compared with the DNA. TRBV21-1 is a pseudogene segment. The CDR3 is 13 residues long. Written as DNA, the CDR3 is TGTGCCGGCTCGGGGGGTAACTCCGAGACCCAGTACTTC. It encodes CAGSGGNSETQYF.